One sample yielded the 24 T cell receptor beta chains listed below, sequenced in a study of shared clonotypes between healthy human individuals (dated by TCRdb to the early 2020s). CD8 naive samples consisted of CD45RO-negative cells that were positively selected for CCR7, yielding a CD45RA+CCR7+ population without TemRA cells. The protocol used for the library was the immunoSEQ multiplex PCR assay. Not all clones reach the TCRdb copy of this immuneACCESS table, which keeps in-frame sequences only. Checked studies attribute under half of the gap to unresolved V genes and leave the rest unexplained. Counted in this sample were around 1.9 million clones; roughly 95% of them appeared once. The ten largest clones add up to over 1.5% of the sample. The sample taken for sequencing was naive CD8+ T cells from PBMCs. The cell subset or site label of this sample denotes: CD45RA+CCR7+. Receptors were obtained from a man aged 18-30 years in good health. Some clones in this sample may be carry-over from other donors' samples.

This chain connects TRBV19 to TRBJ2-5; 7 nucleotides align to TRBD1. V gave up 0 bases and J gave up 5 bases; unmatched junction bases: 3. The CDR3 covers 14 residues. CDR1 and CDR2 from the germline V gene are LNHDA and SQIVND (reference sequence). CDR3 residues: CASSIDGTVETQYF. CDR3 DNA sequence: TGTGCCAGTAGTATAGACGGGACAGTGGAGACCCAGTACTTC.

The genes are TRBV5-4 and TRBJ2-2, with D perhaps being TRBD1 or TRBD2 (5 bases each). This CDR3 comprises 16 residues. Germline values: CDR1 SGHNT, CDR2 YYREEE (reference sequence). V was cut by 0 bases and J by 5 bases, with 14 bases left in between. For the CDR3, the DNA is TGTGCCAGCAGCTTGGGACCGGGGCTAATTACCGGGGAGCTGTTTTTT. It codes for CASSLGPGLITGELFF.

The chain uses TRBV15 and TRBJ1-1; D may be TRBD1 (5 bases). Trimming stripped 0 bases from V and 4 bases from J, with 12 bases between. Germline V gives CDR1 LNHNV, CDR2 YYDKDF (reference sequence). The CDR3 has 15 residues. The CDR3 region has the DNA TGTGCCACCAGCAGAGATTCACCGGGGGGCACTGAAGCTTTCTTT. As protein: CATSRDSPGGTEAFF.

Here the CDR3 reads CASSISLREWSMNGYTF. The CDR3 DNA follows: TGTGCCAGTAGTATTTCTTTGAGGGAGTGGTCGATGAATGGCTACACCTTC. The chain recombines TRBV19 with TRBJ1-2, with D hard to call. In germline, CDR1 is LNHDA, CDR2 SQIVND (reference sequence). V gave up 3 bases and J gave up 6 bases, with 23 bases separating them. The CDR3 runs 17 residues.

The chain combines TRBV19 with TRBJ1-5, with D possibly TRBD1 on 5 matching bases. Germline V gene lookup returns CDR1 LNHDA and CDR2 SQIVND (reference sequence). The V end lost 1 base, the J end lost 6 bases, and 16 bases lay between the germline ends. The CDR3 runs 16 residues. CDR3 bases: TGTGCCAGTAGTATAGGGGGACGTCCCGGTTTTCAGCCCCAGCATTTT. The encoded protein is CASSIGGRPGFQPQHF. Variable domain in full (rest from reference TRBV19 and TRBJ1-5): DGGITQSPKYLFRKEGQNVTLSCEQNLNHDAMYWYRQDPGQGLRLIYYSQIVNDFQKGDIAEGYSVSREKKESFPLTVTSAQKNPTAFYLCASSIGGRPGFQPQHFGDGTRLSIL.

Here the CDR3 reads CASSPWGLEETQYF. As DNA, the CDR3 is TGTGCCAGCAGCCCGTGGGGCCTTGAAGAGACCCAGTACTTC. V gene TRBV7-8 combines with J gene TRBJ2-5; perhaps TRBD1 as D (5 bases). The CDR3 has 14 amino acids. Germline assignment: CDR1 SGHVS and CDR2 FQNEAQ. V was cut by 5 bases and J by 3 bases, with 13 bases left in between.

The CDR3 nucleotides read TGTGCCAGCAGTTTGGTCTGGGGCAACGAGCAGTACTTC. Its protein is CASSLVWGNEQYF. The rearrangement joins TRBV28 to TRBJ2-7, with D tentatively TRBD1 (5 bases). CDR1 is MDHEN and CDR2 is SYDVKM in the germline V gene. V lost 3 bases and J lost 5, with 11 bases in between. CDR3 size: 13 residues.

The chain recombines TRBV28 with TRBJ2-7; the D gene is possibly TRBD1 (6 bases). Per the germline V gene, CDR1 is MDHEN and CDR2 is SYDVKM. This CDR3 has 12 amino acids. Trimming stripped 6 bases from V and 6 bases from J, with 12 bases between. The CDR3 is CASSDVQGEQYF. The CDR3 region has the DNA TGTGCCAGCAGCGACGTACAGGGCGAGCAGTACTTC.

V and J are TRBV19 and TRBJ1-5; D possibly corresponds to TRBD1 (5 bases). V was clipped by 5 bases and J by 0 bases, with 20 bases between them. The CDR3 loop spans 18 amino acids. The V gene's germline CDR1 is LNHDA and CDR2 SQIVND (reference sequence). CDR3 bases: TGTGCCAGTAGTTCCGACGCTCCCCGTGGGGCTAGCAATCAGCCCCAGCATTTT. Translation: CASSSDAPRGASNQPQHF.

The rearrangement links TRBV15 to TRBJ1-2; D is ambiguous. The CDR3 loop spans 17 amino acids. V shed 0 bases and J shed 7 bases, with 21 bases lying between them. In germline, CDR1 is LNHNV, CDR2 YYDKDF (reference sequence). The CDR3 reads CATSRDRVLVGILGYTF. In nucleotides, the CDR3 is TGTGCCACCAGCAGAGATCGAGTTTTAGTAGGAATTCTTGGCTACACCTTC.

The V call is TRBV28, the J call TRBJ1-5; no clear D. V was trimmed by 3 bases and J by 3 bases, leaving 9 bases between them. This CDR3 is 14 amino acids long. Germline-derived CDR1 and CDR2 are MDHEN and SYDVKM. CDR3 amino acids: CASSLRPYNQPQHF. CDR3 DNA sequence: TGTGCCAGCAGTTTGCGGCCCTACAATCAGCCCCAGCATTTT.

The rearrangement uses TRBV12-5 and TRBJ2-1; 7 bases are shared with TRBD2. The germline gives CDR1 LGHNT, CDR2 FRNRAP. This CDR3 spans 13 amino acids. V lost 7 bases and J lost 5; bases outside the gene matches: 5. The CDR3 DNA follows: TGTGCTAGTGCCTCGGGACTAAACAATGAGCAGTTCTTC. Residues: CASASGLNNEQFF.

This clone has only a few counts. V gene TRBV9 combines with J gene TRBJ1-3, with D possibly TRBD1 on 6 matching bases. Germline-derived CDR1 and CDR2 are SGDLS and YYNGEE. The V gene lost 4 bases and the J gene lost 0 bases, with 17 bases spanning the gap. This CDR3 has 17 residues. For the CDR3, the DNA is TGTGCCAGCAGCCCTCGGGAGGGGGTTTTCTCTGGAAACACCATATATTTT. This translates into CASSPREGVFSGNTIYF.

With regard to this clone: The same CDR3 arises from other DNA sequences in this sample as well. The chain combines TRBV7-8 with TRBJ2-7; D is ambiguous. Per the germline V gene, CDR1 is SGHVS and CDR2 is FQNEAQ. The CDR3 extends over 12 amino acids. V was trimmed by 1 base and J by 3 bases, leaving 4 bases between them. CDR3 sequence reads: CASSLGYYEQYF. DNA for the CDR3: TGTGCCAGCAGCTTAGGTTACTACGAGCAGTACTTC.

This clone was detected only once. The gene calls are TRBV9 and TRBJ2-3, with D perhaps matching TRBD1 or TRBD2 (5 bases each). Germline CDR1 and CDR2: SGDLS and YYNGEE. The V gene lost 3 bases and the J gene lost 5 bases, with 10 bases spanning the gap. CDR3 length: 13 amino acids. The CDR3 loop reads CASSARGGDTQYF. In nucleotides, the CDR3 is TGTGCCAGCAGCGCGAGGGGCGGAGATACGCAGTATTTT.

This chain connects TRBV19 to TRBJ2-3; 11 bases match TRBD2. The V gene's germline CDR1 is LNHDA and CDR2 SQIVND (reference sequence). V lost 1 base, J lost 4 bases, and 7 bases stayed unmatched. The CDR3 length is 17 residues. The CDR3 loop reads CASSIVPLAGGSDTQYF. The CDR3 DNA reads TGTGCCAGTAGTATAGTCCCCCTAGCGGGAGGATCAGATACGCAGTATTTT.

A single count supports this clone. The chain's CDR3 is CATSRGQADEQYF. Written as DNA, the CDR3 is TGTGCCACCAGCAGAGGACAAGCGGACGAGCAGTACTTC. This chain links TRBV15 with TRBJ2-7; a weak D match, TRBD2 (5 bases). Germline V lookup: CDR1 LNHNV, CDR2 YYDKDF (reference sequence). This CDR3 is 13 amino acids long. Trimming cost V 1 base and J 5 bases, with 9 bases left between them.

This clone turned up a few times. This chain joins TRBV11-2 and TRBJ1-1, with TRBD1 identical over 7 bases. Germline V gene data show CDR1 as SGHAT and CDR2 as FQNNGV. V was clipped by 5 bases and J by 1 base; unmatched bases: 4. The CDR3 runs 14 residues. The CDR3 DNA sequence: TGTGCCAGCAGCAGGGACAGTACGAACACTGAAGCTTTCTTT. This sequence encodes CASSRDSTNTEAFF.

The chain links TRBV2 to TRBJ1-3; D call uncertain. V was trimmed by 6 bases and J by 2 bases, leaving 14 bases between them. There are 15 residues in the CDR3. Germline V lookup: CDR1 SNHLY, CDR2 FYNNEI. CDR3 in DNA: TGTGCCAGCAGGCCCACGGGGTCGGCTGGAAACACCATATATTTT. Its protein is CASRPTGSAGNTIYF. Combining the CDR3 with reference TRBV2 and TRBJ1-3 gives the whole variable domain EPEVTQTPSHQVTQMGQEVILRCVPISNHLYFYWYRQILGQKVEFLVSFYNNEISEKSEIFDDQFSVERPDGSNFTLKIRSTKLEDSAMYFCASRPTGSAGNTIYFGEGSWLTVV.

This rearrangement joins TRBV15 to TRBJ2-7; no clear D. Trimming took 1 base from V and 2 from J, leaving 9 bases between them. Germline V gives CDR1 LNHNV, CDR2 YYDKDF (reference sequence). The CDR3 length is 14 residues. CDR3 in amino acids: CATSRGAETYEQYF. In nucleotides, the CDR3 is TGTGCCACCAGCAGAGGTGCGGAAACCTACGAGCAGTACTTC.

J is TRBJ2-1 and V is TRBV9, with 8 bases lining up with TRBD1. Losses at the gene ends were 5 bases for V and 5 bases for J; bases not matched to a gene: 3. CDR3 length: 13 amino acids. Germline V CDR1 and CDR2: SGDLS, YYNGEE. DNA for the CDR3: TGTGCCAGCAGAGGACAGGGAGACAATGAGCAGTTCTTC. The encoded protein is CASRGQGDNEQFF.

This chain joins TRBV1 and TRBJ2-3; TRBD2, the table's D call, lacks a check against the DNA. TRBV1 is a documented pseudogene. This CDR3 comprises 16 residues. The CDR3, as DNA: TGCACCAGCAGCCAAGGGGAGCGGCGGGGCACAGATACGCAGTATTTT. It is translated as CTSSQGERRGTDTQYF.

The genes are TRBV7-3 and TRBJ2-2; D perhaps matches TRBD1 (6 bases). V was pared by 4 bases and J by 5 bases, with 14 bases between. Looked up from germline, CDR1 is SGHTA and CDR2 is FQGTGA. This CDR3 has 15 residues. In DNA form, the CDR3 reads TGTGCCAGCAGCTCGACAGGCCCGACGACCGGGGAGCTGTTTTTT. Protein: CASSSTGPTTGELFF.

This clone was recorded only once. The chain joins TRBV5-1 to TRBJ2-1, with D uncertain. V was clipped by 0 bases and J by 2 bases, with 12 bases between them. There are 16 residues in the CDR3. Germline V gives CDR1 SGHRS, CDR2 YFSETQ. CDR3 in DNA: TGCGCCAGCAGCTTGGATAAGGGTCTCGCCTACAATGAGCAGTTCTTC. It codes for CASSLDKGLAYNEQFF.